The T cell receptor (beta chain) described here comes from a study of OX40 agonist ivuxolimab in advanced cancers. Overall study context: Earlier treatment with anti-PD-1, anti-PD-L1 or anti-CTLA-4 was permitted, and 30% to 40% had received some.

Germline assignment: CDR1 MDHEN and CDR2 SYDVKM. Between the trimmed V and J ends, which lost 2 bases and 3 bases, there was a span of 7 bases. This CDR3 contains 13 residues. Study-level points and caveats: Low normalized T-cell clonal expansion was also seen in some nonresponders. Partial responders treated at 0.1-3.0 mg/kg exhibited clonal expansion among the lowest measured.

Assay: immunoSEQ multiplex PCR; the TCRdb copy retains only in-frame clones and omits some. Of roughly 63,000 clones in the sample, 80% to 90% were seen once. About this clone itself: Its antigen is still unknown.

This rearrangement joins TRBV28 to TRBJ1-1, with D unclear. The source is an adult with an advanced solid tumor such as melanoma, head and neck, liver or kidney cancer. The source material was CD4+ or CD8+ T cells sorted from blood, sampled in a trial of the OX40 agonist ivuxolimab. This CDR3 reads CASSLGRDTEAFF. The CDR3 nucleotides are TGTGCCAGCAGTTTAGGTAGGGACACTGAAGCTTTCTTT. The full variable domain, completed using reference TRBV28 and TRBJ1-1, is DVKVTQSSRYLVKRTGEKVFLECVQDMDHENMFWYRQDPGLGLRLIYFSYDVKMKEKGDIPEGYSVSREKKERFSLILESASTNQTSMYLCASSLGRDTEAFFGQGTRLTVV.